This T cell receptor beta chain derives from a study of blood T cell repertoires in COVID-19 (dated by TCRdb to 2018 to 2021). Turning to the overall study: Samples from collaborators originated in the United States, Italy and Spain and spanned both the acute and convalescent phases of COVID-19. The repertoires were released in a freely available public database intended as a resource for research on the immune response to SARS-CoV-2. Subjects who had been exposed to COVID-19, were actively infected with it, or had recovered from it provided the deeply sampled blood TCRbeta repertoires that made up the dataset. HLA class I and class II types, where available, came from metadata supplied by the sample provider rather than from assay-based typing. The prospective study material was composed of cDNA or gDNA derived from T cells, B-cell-depleted T cells, or PBMCs. The samples were drawn from the first 160 participants of the ongoing ImmuneRACE study and from 1,254 subjects provided by 6 global collaborators. A de-identified subject ID, COVID-19 status, age in years and sex were almost always included in the sample metadata. Points the paper makes about the study in general: The amount of clinical and demographic metadata varied by source and participant and was provided uncurated.

Participants in the prospective study were enrolled through a virtual design, were aged roughly 18 to 100 years, and lived in approximately 25 United States geographic areas. In the prospective study, participants were assigned to cohorts based on the clinical history participants reported in a screening survey and a study questionnaire. In the prospective study, mobile phlebotomists collected whole blood, serum and a nasopharyngeal or oropharyngeal swab from each participant. Over an approximately 2-month period, participants in the prospective study had the option of providing additional blood draws and questionnaires. Before DNA extraction, blood samples from the prospective study were shipped at room temperature or frozen. On this clone: The specificity of this receptor is unknown. No much larger clone is present one base from it, and per-base qualities are unavailable.

TCRbeta CDR3 regions were amplified from genomic DNA by means of the immunoSEQ Assay, a bias-controlled multiplex PCR. As for the authors' bioinformatics: The number of nucleated cells in each sample was estimated from the amplification of reference gene primers within the assay. To quantify the absolute abundance of each unique TCRbeta CDR3 rearrangement, sequence reads were collapsed and filtered. For each sample, productive Simpson clonality was calculated by taking the square root of Simpson's diversity index across productive rearrangements. Here the immuneACCESS table is served through TCRdb, limited to in-frame sequences with V and J called. Missing clones are a known gap in these copies; in checked studies unresolved V genes cover under half, and the rest lacks a known reason. V and J calls and clone size are copied from that table; D and trimming were computed from the DNA. The sample includes about 270,000 clones, with roughly 91% observed a single time. The ten biggest clones cover roughly 2.1% of the sample.

CDR1 is given as LGHDT and CDR2 as YNNKEL, both from the germline V gene (reference sequence). The CDR3 contains 14 residues, cysteine and phenylalanine counted. Only the CDR3 region is kept as DNA, spanning 42 bases read in frame from base 1. The V end gives up 4 bases and the J end 6 bases, leaving 5 bases in the junction not matched to a gene. Specimen: PBMCs or T cells enriched from blood (not recorded which). This clonotype was sampled from a woman aged 40-49 years with acute COVID-19. The chain was built from TRBV3-1 (or the pseudogene TRBV3-2) and TRBJ2-1, with TRBD1 matching 8 junction bases. The CDR3 region reads CASSRRQGSNEQFF. The base sequence is TGTGCCAGCAGCCGTAGACAGGGGAGCAATGAGCAGTTCTTC.